This TCR beta chain was identified during a study of Graves' ophthalmopathy and Graves' hyperthyroidism. Diagnosis relied on clinical symptoms, serum thyroxine, TRAb, thyroid ultrasound and orbital computed tomography. Amplification of the TCR beta CDR3 regions used RNA transcripts (as template). RT-PCR in the first round used HTBI primers; a second-round multiplex PCR followed. TCRdb reanalysed the multiplex PCR reads using MiXCR and keeps one entry per CDR3 protein. The data contain over a million distinct CDR3 sequences, less than 45% of them singletons. Sample: peripheral blood or thyroid tissue (not recorded which). This TCR derives from an adult man with Graves' hyperthyroidism.

The CDR3 here is CASKGLANTDTQYF. For the CDR3, the DNA is TGTGCCAGCAAGGGACTAGCCAACACAGATACGCAGTATTTT. The V call is TRBV25-1, the J call TRBJ2-3; TRBD2 agrees at 9 bases. The CDR3 covers 14 residues. The V and J ends lost 7 bases and 2 bases, in that order; junction bases with no gene match: 4. CDR1 is MGHDK, CDR2 SYGVNS, per germline.